The clone carrying this T cell receptor beta chain was detected a few times. This sample's TCRbeta library carried unique molecular identifier barcodes. TCRdb re-called the PCR reads with MiXCR, one entry per CDR3 protein. Of hundreds of thousands of distinct CDR3 sequences detected, approximately 32% appear once; the ten largest clones hold around 2.4%. This specimen belongs to a study of T-cell reconstitution after alpha-beta-depleted transplantation in children. With 8 bases clipped from V and 5 bases from J, the junction kept 5 bases outside the gene matches. The CDR3 runs 12 residues. Germline lookup yields CDR1 SEHNR and CDR2 FQNEAQ (reference sequence).

Specimen: PBMCs from the stem cell graft donor, collected from the stem cell graft. The receptor's source is a human donor who donated a stem cell graft to a child with aplastic anemia. The chain uses TRBV7-9 and TRBJ1-1; 7 bases fit TRBD1. The CDR3 DNA reads as TGTGCCAGCGGGACAGTGGTTACTGAAGCTTTCTTT. It specifies CASGTVVTEAFF.